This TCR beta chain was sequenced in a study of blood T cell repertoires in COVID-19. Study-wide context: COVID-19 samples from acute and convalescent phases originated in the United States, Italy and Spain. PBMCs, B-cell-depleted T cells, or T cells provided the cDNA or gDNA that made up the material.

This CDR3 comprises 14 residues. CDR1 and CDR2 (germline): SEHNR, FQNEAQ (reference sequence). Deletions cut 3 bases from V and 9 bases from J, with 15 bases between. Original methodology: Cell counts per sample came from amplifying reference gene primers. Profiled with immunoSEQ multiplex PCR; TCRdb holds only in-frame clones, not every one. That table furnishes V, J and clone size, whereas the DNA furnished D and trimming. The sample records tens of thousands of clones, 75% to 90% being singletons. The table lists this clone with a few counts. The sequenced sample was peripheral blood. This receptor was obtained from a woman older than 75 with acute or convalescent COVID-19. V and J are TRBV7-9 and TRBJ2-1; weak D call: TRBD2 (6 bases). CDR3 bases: TGTGCCAGCAGCTTTGGGACGGGAGTCGCTGAGCAGTTCTTC. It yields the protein CASSFGTGVAEQFF.